The clone carrying this T cell receptor (beta chain) was counted ten times or more. No antigen is known for it. Unique molecular identifiers were present on the cDNA, and a universal primer site came from template switching. TCRdb independently ran MiXCR on the 5' RACE reads; one entry per CDR3 protein. The sample has about 890,000 distinct CDR3 sequences; around 12% are singletons. Trimming took off 4 bases at V and 1 base at J, with 10 bases between the two ends. Germline CDR1 and CDR2: MGHRA and YSYEKL. The CDR3 has 14 residues. This record comes from a study of identical twins. Study outcomes and limitations: Models underestimated how often monozygotic twins shared out-of-frame TCR alpha.

These data were also reused for a study on yellow fever vaccine responses in identical twins. This second study says: Vaccine T cell responses of twins reportedly seemed partly convergent and partly personalized.

Material: PBMCs. The receptor's source is a woman aged 18-29 years in good health. The chain has TRBV4-1 and TRBJ1-1; weak D call: TRBD1 (5 bases). CDR3 sequence: CASSPDSRNTEAFF. The DNA for the CDR3 is TGCGCCAGCAGCCCTGACAGTCGGAACACTGAAGCTTTCTTT.